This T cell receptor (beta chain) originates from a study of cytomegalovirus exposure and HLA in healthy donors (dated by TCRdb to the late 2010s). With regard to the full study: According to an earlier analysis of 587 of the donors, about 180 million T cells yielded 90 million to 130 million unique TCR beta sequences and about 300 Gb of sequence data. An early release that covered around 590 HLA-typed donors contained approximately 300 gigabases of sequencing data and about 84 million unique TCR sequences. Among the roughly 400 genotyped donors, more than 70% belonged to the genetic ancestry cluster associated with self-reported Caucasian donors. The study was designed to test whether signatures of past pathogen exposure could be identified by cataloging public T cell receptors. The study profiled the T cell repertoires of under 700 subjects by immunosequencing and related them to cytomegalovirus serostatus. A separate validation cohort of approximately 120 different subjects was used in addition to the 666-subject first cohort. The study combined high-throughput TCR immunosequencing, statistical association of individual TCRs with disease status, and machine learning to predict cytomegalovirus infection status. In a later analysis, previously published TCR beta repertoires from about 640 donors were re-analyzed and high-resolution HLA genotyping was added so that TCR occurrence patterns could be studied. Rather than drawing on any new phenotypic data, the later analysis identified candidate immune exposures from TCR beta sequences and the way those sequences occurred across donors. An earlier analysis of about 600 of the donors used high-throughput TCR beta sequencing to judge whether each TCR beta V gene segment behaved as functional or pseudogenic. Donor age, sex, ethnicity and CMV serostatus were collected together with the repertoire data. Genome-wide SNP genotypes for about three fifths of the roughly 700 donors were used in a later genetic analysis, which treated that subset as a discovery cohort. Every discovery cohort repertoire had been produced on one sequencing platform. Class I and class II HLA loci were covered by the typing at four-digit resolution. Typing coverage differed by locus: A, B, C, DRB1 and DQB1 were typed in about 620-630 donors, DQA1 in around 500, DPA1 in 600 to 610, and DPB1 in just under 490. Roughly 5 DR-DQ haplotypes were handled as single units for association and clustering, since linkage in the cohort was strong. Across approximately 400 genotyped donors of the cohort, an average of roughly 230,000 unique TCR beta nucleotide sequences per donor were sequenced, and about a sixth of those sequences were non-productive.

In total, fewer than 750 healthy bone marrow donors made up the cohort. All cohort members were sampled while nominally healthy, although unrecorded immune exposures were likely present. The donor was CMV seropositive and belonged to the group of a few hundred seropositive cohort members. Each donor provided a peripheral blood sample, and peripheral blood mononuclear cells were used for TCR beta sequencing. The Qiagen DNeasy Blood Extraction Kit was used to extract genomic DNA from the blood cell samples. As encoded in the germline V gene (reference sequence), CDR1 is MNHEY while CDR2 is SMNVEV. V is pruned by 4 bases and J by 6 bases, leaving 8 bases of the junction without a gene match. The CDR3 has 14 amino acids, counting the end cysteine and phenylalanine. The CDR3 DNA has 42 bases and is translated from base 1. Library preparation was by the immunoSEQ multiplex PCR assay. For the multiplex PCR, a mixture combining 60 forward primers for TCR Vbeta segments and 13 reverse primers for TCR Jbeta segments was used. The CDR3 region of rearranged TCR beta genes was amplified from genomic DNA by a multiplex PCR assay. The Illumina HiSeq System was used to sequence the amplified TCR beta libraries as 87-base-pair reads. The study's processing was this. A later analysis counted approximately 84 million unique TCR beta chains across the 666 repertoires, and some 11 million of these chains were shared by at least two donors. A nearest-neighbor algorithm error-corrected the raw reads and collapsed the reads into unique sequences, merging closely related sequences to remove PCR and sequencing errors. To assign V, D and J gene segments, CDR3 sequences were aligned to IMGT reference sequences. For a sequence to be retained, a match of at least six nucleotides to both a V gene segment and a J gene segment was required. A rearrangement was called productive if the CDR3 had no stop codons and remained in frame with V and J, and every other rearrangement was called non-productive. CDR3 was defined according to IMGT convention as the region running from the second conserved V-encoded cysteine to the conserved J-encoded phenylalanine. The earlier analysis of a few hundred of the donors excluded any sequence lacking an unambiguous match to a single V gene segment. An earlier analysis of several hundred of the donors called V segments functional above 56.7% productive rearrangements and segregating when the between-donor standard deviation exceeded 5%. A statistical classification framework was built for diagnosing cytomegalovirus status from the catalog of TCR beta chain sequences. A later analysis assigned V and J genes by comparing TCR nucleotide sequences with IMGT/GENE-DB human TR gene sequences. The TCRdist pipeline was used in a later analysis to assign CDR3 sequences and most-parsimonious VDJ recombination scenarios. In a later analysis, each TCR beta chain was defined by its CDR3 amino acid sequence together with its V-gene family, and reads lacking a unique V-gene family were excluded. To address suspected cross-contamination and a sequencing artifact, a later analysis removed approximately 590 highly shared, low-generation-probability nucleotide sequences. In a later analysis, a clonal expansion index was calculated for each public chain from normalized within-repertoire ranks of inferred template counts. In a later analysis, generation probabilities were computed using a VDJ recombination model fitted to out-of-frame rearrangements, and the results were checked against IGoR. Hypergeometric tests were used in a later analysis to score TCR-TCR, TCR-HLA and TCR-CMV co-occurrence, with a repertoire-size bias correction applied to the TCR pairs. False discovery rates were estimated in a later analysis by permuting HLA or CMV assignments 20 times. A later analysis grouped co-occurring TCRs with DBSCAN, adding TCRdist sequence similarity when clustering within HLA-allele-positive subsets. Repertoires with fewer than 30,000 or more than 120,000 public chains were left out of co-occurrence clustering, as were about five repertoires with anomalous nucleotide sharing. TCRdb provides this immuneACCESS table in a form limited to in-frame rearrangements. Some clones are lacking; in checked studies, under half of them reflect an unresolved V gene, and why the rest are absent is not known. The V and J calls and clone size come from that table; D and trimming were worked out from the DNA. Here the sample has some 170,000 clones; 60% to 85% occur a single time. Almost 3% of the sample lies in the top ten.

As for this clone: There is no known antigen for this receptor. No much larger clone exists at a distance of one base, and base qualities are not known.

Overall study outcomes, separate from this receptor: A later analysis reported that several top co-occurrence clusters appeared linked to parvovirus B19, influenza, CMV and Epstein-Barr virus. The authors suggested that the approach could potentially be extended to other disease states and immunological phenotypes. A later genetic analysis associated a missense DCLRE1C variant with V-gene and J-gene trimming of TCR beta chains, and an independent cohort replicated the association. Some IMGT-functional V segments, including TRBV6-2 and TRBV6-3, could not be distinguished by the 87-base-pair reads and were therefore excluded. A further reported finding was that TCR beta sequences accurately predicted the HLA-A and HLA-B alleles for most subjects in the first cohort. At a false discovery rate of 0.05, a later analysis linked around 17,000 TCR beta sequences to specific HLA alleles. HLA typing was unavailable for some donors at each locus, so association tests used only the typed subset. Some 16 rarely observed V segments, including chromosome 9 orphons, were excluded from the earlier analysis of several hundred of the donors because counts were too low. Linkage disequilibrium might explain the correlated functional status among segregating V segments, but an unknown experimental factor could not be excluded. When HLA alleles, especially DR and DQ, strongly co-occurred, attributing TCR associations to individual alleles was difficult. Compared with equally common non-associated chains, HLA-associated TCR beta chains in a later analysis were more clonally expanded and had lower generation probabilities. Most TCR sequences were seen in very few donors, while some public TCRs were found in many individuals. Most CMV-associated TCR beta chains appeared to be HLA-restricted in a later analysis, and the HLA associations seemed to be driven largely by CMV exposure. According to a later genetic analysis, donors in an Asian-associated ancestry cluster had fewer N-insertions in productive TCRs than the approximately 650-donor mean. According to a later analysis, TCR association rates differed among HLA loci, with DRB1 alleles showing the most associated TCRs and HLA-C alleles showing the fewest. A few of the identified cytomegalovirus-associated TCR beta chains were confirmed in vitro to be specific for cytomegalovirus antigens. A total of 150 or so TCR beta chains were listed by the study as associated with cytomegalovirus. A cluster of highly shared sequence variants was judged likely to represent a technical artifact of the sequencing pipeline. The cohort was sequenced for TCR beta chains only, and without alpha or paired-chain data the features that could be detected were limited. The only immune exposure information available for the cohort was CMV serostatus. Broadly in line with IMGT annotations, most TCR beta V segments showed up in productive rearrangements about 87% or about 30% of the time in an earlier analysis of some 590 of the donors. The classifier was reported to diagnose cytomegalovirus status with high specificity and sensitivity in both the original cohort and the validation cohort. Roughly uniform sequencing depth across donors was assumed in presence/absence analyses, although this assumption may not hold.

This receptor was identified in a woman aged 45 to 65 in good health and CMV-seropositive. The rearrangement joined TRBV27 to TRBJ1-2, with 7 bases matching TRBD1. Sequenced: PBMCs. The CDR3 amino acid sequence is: CASSSGDRVDGYTF. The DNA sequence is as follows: TGTGCCAGCAGTTCCGGCGACAGGGTAGATGGCTACACCTTC.